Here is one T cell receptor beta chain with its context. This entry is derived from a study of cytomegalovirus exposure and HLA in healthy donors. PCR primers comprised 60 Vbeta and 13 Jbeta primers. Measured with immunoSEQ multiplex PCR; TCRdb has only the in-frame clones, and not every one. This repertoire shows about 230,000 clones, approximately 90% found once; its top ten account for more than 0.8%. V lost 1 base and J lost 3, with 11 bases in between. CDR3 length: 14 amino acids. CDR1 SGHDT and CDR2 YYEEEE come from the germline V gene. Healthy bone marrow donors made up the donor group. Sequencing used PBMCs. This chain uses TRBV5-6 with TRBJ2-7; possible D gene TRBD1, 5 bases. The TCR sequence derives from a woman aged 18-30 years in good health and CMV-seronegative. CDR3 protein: CASSLYRNYYEQYF. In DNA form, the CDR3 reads TGTGCCAGCAGCTTGTACAGGAACTACTACGAGCAGTACTTC.